This TCR beta chain was retrieved from a study of blood T cell repertoires in COVID-19. Study in general: There were acute and convalescent COVID-19 samples, and they came from the United States, Italy and Spain. PBMCs, B-cell-depleted T cells, or T cells provided the cDNA or gDNA that made up the material.

During active infection, Seattle patients enrolled and were then monitored through disease. For this clone: This sample includes further DNA sequences coding for the same CDR3.

Authors' analysis steps: Nucleated cell number was recorded as an estimate derived from reference gene primer amplification. The method was immunoSEQ multiplex PCR; TCRdb's version includes in-frame clones alone and lacks a portion of them. V and J calls and clone size are given by that table; D and trimming were obtained from the DNA. The sample lists roughly 380,000 clones; 89% were seen once. V lost 1 base, J lost 2 bases, and 3 bases stayed unmatched. The CDR3 is made up of 15 amino acids. Germline lookup yields CDR1 SGHAT and CDR2 FQNNGV. The sequence was collected from a woman aged 40-49 years with COVID-19, enrolled during active disease. Material for sequencing was peripheral blood. This rearrangement joins TRBV11-2 to TRBJ1-2; 8 bases agree with TRBD1. This chain's CDR3 is CASSLVQGANYGYTF. The CDR3 DNA follows: TGTGCCAGCAGCTTAGTCCAGGGGGCAAACTATGGCTACACCTTC.